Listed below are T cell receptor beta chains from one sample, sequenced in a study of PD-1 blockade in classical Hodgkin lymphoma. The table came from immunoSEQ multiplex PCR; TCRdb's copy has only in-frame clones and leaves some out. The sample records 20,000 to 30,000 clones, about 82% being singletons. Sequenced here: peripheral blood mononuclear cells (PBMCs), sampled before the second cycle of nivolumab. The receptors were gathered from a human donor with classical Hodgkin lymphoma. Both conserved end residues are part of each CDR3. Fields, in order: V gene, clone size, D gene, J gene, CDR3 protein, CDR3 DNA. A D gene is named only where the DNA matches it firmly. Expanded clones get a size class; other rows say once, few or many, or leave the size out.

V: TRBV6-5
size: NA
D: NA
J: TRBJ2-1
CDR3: CASSYGGGTYNEQFF
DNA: TGTGCCAGCAGTTATGGGGGGGGCACCTACAATGAGCAGTTCTTC

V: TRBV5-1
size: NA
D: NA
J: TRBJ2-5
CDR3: CASSLAGGTAQETQYF
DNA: TGCGCCAGCAGCTTAGCAGGGGGGACGGCGCAAGAGACCCAGTACTTC

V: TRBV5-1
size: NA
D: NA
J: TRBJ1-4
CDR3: CASSPLSGREKLFF
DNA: TGCGCCAGCAGCCCCCTATCAGGACGGGAAAAACTGTTTTTT

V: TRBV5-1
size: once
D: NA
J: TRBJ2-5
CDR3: CASSLAGGRSETQYF
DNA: TGCGCCAGCAGCTTGGCCGGAGGAAGGAGCGAGACCCAGTACTTC

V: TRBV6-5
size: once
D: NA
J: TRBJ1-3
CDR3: CASSYRGPSSGNTIYF
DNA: TGTGCCAGCAGTTACCGAGGCCCGAGCTCTGGAAACACCATATATTTT

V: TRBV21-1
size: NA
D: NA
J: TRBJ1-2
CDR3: CASSKGGDGYTF
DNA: TGTGCCAGCAGCAAAGGGGGGGATGGCTACACCTTC

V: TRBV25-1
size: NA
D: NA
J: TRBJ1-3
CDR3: CASSPRQNTIYF
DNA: TGTGCCAGCAGTCCTCGACAGAACACCATATATTTT

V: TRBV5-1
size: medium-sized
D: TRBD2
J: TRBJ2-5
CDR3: CASSFGLAGATQYF
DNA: TGCGCCAGCAGCTTCGGACTAGCGGGAGCGACCCAGTACTTC

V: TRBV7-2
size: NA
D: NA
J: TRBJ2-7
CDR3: CASSGGLSEQYF
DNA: TGTGCCAGCAGCGGAGGACTGTCGGAGCAGTACTTC

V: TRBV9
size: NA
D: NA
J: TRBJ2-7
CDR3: CASSVASTATYEQYF
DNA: TGTGCCAGCAGCGTAGCTAGCACGGCGACCTACGAGCAGTACTTC

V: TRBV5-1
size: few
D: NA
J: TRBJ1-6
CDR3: CASSPSGLSNNSPLHF
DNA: TGCGCCAGCAGCCCGTCCGGACTATCCAATAATTCACCCCTCCACTTT

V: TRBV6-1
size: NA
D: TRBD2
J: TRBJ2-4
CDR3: CASSRTSGDIQYF
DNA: TGTGCCAGCAGTCGGACTAGCGGGGACATTCAGTACTTC

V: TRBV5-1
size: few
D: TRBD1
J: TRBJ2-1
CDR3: CASSGTGRNEQFF
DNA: TGCGCCAGCAGCGGGACAGGGCGGAATGAGCAGTTCTTC

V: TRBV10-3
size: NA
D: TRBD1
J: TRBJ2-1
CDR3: CAISGRDSALF
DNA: TGTGCCATCAGTGGCCGGGACAGCGCTCTCTTC

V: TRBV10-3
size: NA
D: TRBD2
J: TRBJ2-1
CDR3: CAITGTSGGAYNEQFF
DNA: TGTGCCATCACCGGGACTAGCGGGGGGGCTTACAATGAGCAGTTCTTC

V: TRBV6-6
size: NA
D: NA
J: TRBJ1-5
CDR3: CASRYSLNQPQHF
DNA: TGTGCCAGCAGATACAGTCTCAATCAGCCCCAGCATTTT

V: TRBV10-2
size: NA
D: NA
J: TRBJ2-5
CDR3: CASRPAGQETQYF
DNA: TGCGCCAGCCGGCCGGCGGGACAAGAGACCCAGTACTTC

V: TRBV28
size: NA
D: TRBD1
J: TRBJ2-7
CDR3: CASSNKQGAFSYEQYF
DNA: TGTGCCAGCAGTAACAAACAGGGGGCATTTTCCTACGAGCAGTACTTC

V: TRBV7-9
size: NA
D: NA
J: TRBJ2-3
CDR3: CASSWRASTDTQYF
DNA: TGTGCCAGCAGCTGGAGGGCGAGCACAGATACGCAGTATTTT

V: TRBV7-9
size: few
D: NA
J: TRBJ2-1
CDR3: CASSLAKLSGSYNEQFF
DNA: TGTGCCAGCAGCTTAGCGAAGTTAAGTGGCTCCTACAATGAGCAGTTCTTC

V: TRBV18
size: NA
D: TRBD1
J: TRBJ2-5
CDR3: CASSLNRGQETQYF
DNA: TGTGCCAGCTCACTGAACAGGGGACAAGAGACCCAGTACTTC

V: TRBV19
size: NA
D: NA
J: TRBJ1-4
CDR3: CASSTPATNEKLFF
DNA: TGTGCCAGTAGTACACCAGCAACTAATGAAAAACTGTTTTTT

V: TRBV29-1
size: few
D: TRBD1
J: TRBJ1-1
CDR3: CSVVTGEMNTEAFF
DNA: TGCAGCGTTGTAACAGGGGAGATGAACACTGAAGCTTTCTTT

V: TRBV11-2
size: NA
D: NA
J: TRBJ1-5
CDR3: CASSLDGAGNQPQHF
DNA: TGTGCCAGCAGCTTAGATGGAGCCGGCAATCAGCCCCAGCATTTT

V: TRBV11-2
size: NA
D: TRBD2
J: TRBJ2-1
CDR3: CASSLTPAVAGEDNEQFF
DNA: TGTGCCAGCAGCTTAACCCCCGCCGTTGCGGGGGAAGACAATGAGCAGTTCTTC

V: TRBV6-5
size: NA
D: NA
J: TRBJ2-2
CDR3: CASSFDGTGELFF
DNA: TGTGCCAGCAGTTTCGACGGCACCGGGGAGCTGTTTTTT

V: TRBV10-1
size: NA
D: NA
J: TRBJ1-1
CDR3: CASSPLGRSTEAFF
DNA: TGCGCCAGCAGTCCCTTAGGGAGGAGCACTGAAGCTTTCTTT

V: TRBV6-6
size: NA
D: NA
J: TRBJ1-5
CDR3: CASRTSGNQPQHF
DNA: TGTGCCTCCCGGACCTCGGGCAATCAGCCCCAGCATTTT

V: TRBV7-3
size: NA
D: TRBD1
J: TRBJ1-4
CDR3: CASSVAGTGILTNEKLFF
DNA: TGTGCCAGCAGCGTAGCCGGGACAGGGATCTTAACTAATGAAAAACTGTTTTTT

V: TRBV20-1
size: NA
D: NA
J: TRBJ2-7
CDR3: CSARLIYEQYF
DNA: TGCAGTGCCAGACTAATCTACGAGCAGTACTTC

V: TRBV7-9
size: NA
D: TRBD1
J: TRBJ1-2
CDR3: CASSPTGGSNYGYTF
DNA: TGTGCCAGCAGCCCGACAGGGGGTTCTAACTATGGCTACACCTTC

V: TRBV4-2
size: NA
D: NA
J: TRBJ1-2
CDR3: CASSQGATGPSGYTF
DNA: TGTGCCAGCAGCCAAGGGGCAACAGGGCCCTCGGGCTACACCTTC

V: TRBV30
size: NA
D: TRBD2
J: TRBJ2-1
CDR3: CAWNSWTSGNDEQFF
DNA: TGTGCCTGGAATAGCTGGACTAGCGGGAATGATGAGCAGTTCTTC

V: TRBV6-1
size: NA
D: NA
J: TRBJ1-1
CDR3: CASSTEGGLVEAFF
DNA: TGTGCCAGCAGTACCGAGGGAGGTCTAGTTGAAGCTTTCTTT

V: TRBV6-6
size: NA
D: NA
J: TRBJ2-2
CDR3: CASSTGTAPGELFF
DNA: TGTGCCAGCAGTACCGGGACCGCCCCCGGGGAGCTGTTTTTT

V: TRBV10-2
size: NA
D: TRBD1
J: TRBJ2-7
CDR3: CASSQGQGELNEQYF
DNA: TGCGCCAGCAGTCAGGGACAGGGGGAACTCAACGAGCAGTACTTC

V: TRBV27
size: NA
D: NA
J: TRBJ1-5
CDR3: CASSLKGLRNQPQHF
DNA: TGTGCCAGCAGTTTAAAAGGGTTGCGCAATCAGCCCCAGCATTTT

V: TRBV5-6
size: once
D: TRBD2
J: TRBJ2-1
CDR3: CASIRSGGAYNEQFF
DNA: TGTGCCAGCATCCGTAGCGGGGGAGCGTACAATGAGCAGTTCTTC

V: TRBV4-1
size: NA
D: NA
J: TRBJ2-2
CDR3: CASSQEGLLTGELFF
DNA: TGCGCCAGCAGCCAAGAAGGTCTCCTCACCGGGGAGCTGTTTTTT

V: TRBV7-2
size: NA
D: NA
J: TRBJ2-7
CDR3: CASSRMVQGYEQYF
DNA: TGTGCCAGCAGCCGTATGGTTCAGGGGTACGAGCAGTACTTC

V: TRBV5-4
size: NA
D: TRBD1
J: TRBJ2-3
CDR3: CATGTGAGDTQYF
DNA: TGTGCCACAGGGACAGGGGCGGGAGATACGCAGTATTTT

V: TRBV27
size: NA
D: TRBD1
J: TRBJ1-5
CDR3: CASRKQGADQPQHF
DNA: TGTGCCAGCAGGAAACAGGGGGCCGATCAGCCCCAGCATTTT

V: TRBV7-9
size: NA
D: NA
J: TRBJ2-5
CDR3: CASSFGETQYF
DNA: TGTGCCAGCAGCTTCGGGGAGACCCAGTACTTC

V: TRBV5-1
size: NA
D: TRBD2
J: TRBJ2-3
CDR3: CASSGTTSGGLADTQYF
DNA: TGCGCCAGCAGCGGAACTACTAGCGGGGGGTTGGCGGATACGCAGTATTTT

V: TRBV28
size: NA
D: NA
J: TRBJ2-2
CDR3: CASSPLGRKTGELFF
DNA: TGTGCCAGCAGTCCCCTGGGACGGAAAACCGGGGAGCTGTTTTTT

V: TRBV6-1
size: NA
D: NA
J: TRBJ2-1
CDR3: CASSAGTQTYNVQFF
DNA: TGTGCCAGCAGCGCCGGGACACAAACCTACAATGTGCAGTTCTTC

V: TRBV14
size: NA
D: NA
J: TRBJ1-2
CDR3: CASSHTTDLNYGYTF
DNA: TGCGCCAGCAGCCACACGACGGACCTTAACTATGGCTACACCTTC

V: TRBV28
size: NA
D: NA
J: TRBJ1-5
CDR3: CASSLDQPQHF
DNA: TGTGCCAGCAGTTTAGATCAGCCCCAGCATTTT

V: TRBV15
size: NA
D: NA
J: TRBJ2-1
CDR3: CATSGLRGGYYNEQFF
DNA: TGTGCCACCAGCGGCCTTCGGGGTGGTTATTACAATGAGCAGTTCTTC

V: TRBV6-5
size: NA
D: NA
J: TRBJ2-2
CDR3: CASSYGTGELFF
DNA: TGTGCCAGCAGTTACGGGACCGGGGAGCTGTTTTTT

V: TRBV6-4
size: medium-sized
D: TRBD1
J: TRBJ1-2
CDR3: CASSDGNRGTTGYTF
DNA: TGTGCCAGCAGTGACGGCAACAGGGGAACCACTGGCTACACCTTC

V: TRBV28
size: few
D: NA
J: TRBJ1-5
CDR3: CASSGGGIQPQHF
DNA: TGTGCCAGCAGCGGTGGGGGCATTCAGCCCCAGCATTTT

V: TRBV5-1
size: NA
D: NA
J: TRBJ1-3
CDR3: CASSSAGSGNTIYF
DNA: TGCGCCAGCAGCTCGGCGGGGAGTGGAAACACCATATATTTT

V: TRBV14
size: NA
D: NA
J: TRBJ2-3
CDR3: CASSQDKRSTDTQYF
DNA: TGTGCCAGCAGCCAAGATAAGAGGAGCACAGATACGCAGTATTTT

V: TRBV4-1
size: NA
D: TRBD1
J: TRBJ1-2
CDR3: CASSQVQGVVGYTF
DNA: TGCGCCAGCAGCCAAGTACAGGGGGTAGTTGGCTACACCTTC

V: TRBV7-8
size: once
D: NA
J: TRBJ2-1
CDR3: CASSLAGGGSYNEQFF
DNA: TGTGCCAGCAGCTTAGCGGGAGGGGGCTCCTACAATGAGCAGTTCTTC

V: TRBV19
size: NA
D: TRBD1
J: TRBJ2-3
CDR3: CASSWGQGLSDTQYF
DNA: TGTGCCAGTAGTTGGGGACAGGGTTTATCAGATACGCAGTATTTT

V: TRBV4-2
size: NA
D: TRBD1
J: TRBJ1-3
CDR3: CASSQVIPGGLRNTIYF
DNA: TGTGCCAGCAGCCAAGTGATCCCAGGGGGGTTGAGAAACACCATATATTTT

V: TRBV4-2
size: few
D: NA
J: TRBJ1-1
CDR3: CASSQARGEGRAFF
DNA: TGTGCCAGCAGCCAAGCGAGGGGTGAAGGGAGGGCTTTCTTT

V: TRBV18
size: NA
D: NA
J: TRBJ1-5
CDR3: CASSPGSNQPQHF
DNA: TGTGCCAGCTCACCAGGTTCCAATCAGCCCCAGCATTTT